This T cell receptor beta chain emerged from a study of T cells after yellow fever vaccination. TCRdb passed the 5' RACE reads through MiXCR, listing each CDR3 protein once. The sample contains 28,000 or so distinct CDR3 sequences, 3.5% to 5% of which appear only once. This clonotype was picked up many times. This CDR3 contains 15 residues. The V gene lost 1 base and the J gene lost 1 base, with 10 bases spanning the gap. The germline V gene has CDR1 LNHNV and CDR2 YYDKDF (reference sequence). This chain connects TRBV15 to TRBJ2-5; D ambiguous. The clonotype originates from a man younger than 45 who received the YFV17D yellow fever vaccine. This sample comprised CD8+ T cells sorted from PBMCs, obtained 5 days after the yellow fever booster vaccination. CDR3 in DNA: TGTGCCACCAGCAGAGTCGAGGAACGCCAAGAGACCCAGTACTTC. Translating it yields CATSRVEERQETQYF.